This entry lists 25 T cell receptor beta chains sequenced from one sample in a study of vaccination and CD4 T cells after COVID-19. Stated treatment: approximately nine-day PBMC culture with coronavirus spike peptide pools or control peptides (ViraFEST assay). Sequenced with the Oncomine TCR Beta short-read assay was DNA taken from cultured CD4+ T cells. From the PCR reads, TCRdb called clonotypes with MiXCR, one entry per CDR3 protein. The sample includes fewer than 15,000 distinct CDR3 sequences, roughly 58% of them seen just once. Their target antigens are unknown. Sequenced here: cultured CD4+ T cells from blood, sampled after SARS-CoV-2 vaccination. The source is a human donor with COVID-19.

This chain links TRBV7-6 with TRBJ2-5; 8 bases agree with TRBD1. Germline CDR1 and CDR2: SGHVS and FNYEAQ. Trimming cost V 7 bases and J 5 bases; bases outside gene matches: 3. CDR3 size: 12 residues. The DNA for the CDR3 is TGTGCCAGCAACACAGGGGGGGAGACCCAGTACTTC. This translates into CASNTGGETQYF. Supplemented by reference TRBV7-6 and TRBJ2-5, the full variable domain reads GAGVSQSPRYKVTKRGQDVALRCDPISGHVSLYWYRQALGQGPEFLTYFNYEAQQDKSGLPNDRFSAERPEGSISTLTIQRTEQRDSAMYRCASNTGGETQYFGPGTRLLVL.

The V call is TRBV20-1, the J call TRBJ2-7, with 9 bases that match TRBD1. The J segment lost 3 bases and the V segment lost 1 base, leaving 4 bases of the junction unmatched. CDR1 is DFQATT, CDR2 SNEGSKA, per germline (reference sequence). This CDR3 has 14 amino acids. The CDR3 spells CSARAPTGGYEQYF. In DNA form, the CDR3 reads TGCAGTGCTAGAGCCCCGACAGGGGGCTACGAGCAGTACTTC.

The chain links TRBV20-1 to TRBJ1-2, with a tentative D call TRBD1 (5 bases). From germline, CDR1 is DFQATT and CDR2 SNEGSKA (reference sequence). CDR3 length: 13 residues. V lost 6 bases, J lost 0 bases, and 11 bases lay in between. CDR3 nucleotide sequence: TGCAGTGCGCCTGGGGCCGCTAACTATGGCTACACCTTC. Its protein is CSAPGAANYGYTF.

A remark on this clonotype: Lacking the conserved final phenylalanine or tryptophan, this CDR3 likely reflects a read error. The chain joins TRBV5-3 to TRBJ1-1; tentative D call: TRBD1 (5 bases). TRBV5-3 is given ORF status, its function remaining uncertain. The CDR3 is 13 residues long. This CDR3 reads CASSLGPNTEAFL. For the CDR3, the DNA is TGTGCCAGCAGCTTGGGGCCAAACACTGAAGCTTTCTTA.

The chain combines TRBV5-1 with TRBJ2-5; D ambiguous. The V gene's germline CDR1 is SGHRS and CDR2 YFSETQ. This CDR3 has 14 residues. V shed 7 bases and J shed 5 bases, with 18 bases lying between them. Written as DNA, the CDR3 is TGCGCCAGCGGATCGGAGAATTCAGAGGAGACCCAGTACTTC. Amino acid sequence: CASGSENSEETQYF. The full variable domain, with the rest looked up from reference TRBV5-1 and TRBJ2-5, is KAGVTQTPRYLIKTRGQQVTLSCSPISGHRSVSWYQQTPGQGLQFLFEYFSETQRNKGNFPGRFSGRQFSNSRSEMNVSTLELGDSALYLCASGSENSEETQYFGPGTRLLVL.

This clonotype was counted a few times. This sequence joins TRBV6-1 and TRBJ1-2; no clear D. CDR1 and CDR2 (germline): MNHNS, SASEGT. This CDR3 region has 11 residues. V was clipped by 5 bases and J by 4 bases, with 5 bases between them. The CDR3 loop reads CASSTSYGYTF. For the CDR3, the DNA is TGTGCCAGCAGTACCAGCTATGGCTACACCTTC.

The CDR3 region is CASSSGLAGGPGAQYF. DNA for the CDR3: TGTGCCAGCAGCTCCGGACTAGCGGGGGGCCCAGGGGCCCAGTACTTC. The gene calls are TRBV7-2 and TRBJ2-5; 14 positions match TRBD2. After removal of 4 bases from V and 9 bases from J, the junction contained 10 bases not matched to a gene. Germline-derived CDR1 and CDR2 are SGHTA and FQGNSA. CDR3 size: 16 residues.

This clonotype was counted only a few times. V and J are TRBV6-2 or TRBV6-3 and TRBJ2-2, with 8 bases aligning to TRBD1. The germline V gene encodes CDR1 MNHEY and CDR2 SVGEGT. With V trimmed by 8 bases and J by 3 bases, 5 bases remained unmatched. The CDR3 runs to 14 residues. CDR3 sequence (DNA): TGTGCCAGCGACAGGGGTGGGGACACCGGGGAGCTGTTTTTT. Its translation: CASDRGGDTGELFF.

The chain couples TRBV15 to TRBJ1-4; D might be TRBD1 (5 bases). CDR1 LNHNV and CDR2 YYDKDF come from the germline V gene (reference sequence). V lost 2 bases and J 8 bases, leaving 15 bases between the germline ends. This CDR3 spans 15 amino acids. The CDR3 sequence: CATSRPREVSEKLFF. CDR3 sequence (DNA): TGTGCCACCAGCAGACCCAGGGAAGTTAGCGAAAAACTGTTTTTT.

This clonotype showed up just a few times. The rearrangement uses TRBV21-1 and TRBJ2-1; the D call in the table, TRBD1, was not verified against the DNA. TRBV21-1 is termed a pseudogene. This CDR3 comprises 12 residues. The CDR3 spells CASSLRGFEQFF. CDR3 in DNA: TGTGCCAGCAGCCTCAGGGGGTTTGAGCAGTTCTTC.

The chain has TRBV25-1 and TRBJ1-2, with TRBD1 as a possible D gene (5 bases). Germline loops: CDR1 MGHDK, CDR2 SYGVNS. The CDR3 loop spans 16 amino acids. V dropped 6 bases and J dropped 4 bases, with 21 bases sitting between them. CDR3 amino acids: CASRGTFNPPAYGYTF. The CDR3 nucleotides read TGTGCCAGCAGAGGGACGTTCAACCCCCCCGCCTATGGCTACACCTTC.

This clonotype was picked up a small number of times. The chain uses TRBV20-1 and TRBJ1-3; D remains unclear. The germline V gene encodes CDR1 DFQATT and CDR2 SNEGSKA (reference sequence). The CDR3 has 11 amino acids. Trimming removed 5 bases at V and 6 bases at J, with 8 bases between. CDR3 residues: CSAPTLNTIYF. In DNA form, the CDR3 reads TGCAGTGCTCCCACCTTAAACACCATATATTTT.

The genes are TRBV7-9 and TRBJ1-2, with D possibly being TRBD1 (5 bases). The V end lost 4 bases, the J end lost 7 bases, and 22 bases lay between the germline ends. The CDR3 has 16 amino acids. Germline lookup yields CDR1 SEHNR and CDR2 FQNEAQ (reference sequence). CDR3 protein: CASSSPTQGLGAGYTF. Written as DNA, the CDR3 is TGTGCCAGCAGCTCGCCAACCCAGGGCCTCGGGGCTGGCTACACCTTC.

This clonotype showed up just a few times. Relative to the germline gene, one junction end is altered; a read error may explain this. The V and J genes are TRBV6-5 and TRBJ1-2; no firm D call. This CDR3 is built from 15 residues. Germline V gives CDR1 MNHEY, CDR2 SVGAGI. CDR3 region: CASSYSVTRVWGYTF. The DNA for the CDR3 is TGTGCCAGCAGCTACTCGGTCACTAGAGTTTGGGGCTACACCTTC.

This clonotype was detected only once. The CDR3 loop is CASSRTPGNIQYF. The CDR3 DNA sequence: TGTGCCAGCAGCCGGACCCCGGGGAACATTCAGTACTTC. J is TRBJ2-4 and V is TRBV7-2; the D gene is possibly TRBD2 (5 bases). This CDR3 is built from 13 residues. Germline assignment: CDR1 SGHTA and CDR2 FQGNSA. The ends were cut back, 5 bases at V and 7 bases at J, with 12 bases in the middle.

There are a few counts of this clonotype. The chain is built from TRBV5-1 and TRBJ2-5; 8 nucleotides agree with TRBD2. J gave up 5 bases and V 0 bases, and 15 bases lay outside the gene matches. The CDR3 has 18 amino acids. Germline-derived CDR1 and CDR2 are SGHRS and YFSETQ. The CDR3 sequence: CASSLGPIGRGGEETQYF. The CDR3 bases are TGCGCCAGCAGCTTGGGTCCAATCGGGAGGGGAGGTGAGGAGACCCAGTACTTC. The full variable domain, in which reference TRBV5-1 and TRBJ2-5 provide the parts outside the CDR3, is KAGVTQTPRYLIKTRGQQVTLSCSPISGHRSVSWYQQTPGQGLQFLFEYFSETQRNKGNFPGRFSGRQFSNSRSEMNVSTLELGDSALYLCASSLGPIGRGGEETQYFGPGTRLLVL.

The chain recombines TRBV6-1 with TRBJ2-1, with D possibly called TRBD1 or TRBD2 (7 bases each). Germline loops: CDR1 MNHNS, CDR2 SASEGT. The V end was cut by 7 bases, the J end by 15 bases, with 19 bases between. The CDR3 sequence is 12 residues long. As DNA, the CDR3 is TGTGCCAGCAATCTCAGGGGGGGGAGGTTGTTCTTC. It yields the protein CASNLRGGRLFF.

V usage is TRBV25-1 and J usage is TRBJ1-2, with a tentative D call TRBD1 (6 bases). In germline, CDR1 is MGHDK, CDR2 SYGVNS. Trimming removed 5 bases from V and 8 bases from J, with 18 bases in between. CDR3 size: 14 residues. The CDR3 loop reads CASSISGTPRGYTF. The CDR3 DNA reads as TGTGCCAGCAGTATCTCCGGGACACCGAGGGGCTACACCTTC.

This clonotype was seen only a few times. The chain has TRBV7-6 and TRBJ2-2, with D uncertain. CDR1 and CDR2 from the germline V gene are SGHVS and FNYEAQ. The CDR3 consists of 16 residues. With 1 base removed from V and 0 bases from J, the gap between germline ends came to 9 bases. CDR3 loop: CASSLGSFANTGELFF. In DNA form, the CDR3 reads TGTGCCAGCAGCTTAGGGTCCTTCGCGAACACCGGGGAGCTGTTTTTT.

This clonotype was counted once. This chain joins TRBV6-1 and TRBJ2-7; possible D gene TRBD1, 6 bases. Germline-derived CDR1 and CDR2 are MNHNS and SASEGT. The CDR3 has 15 residues. V lost 6 bases and J lost 0, with 15 bases in between. Here the CDR3 reads CASRRYRAPSYEQYF. The CDR3 nucleotides read TGTGCCAGCAGGAGATACAGGGCCCCCTCCTACGAGCAGTACTTC.

J is TRBJ2-1 and V is TRBV6-1; no definite D call. Deletions cut 6 bases from V and 6 bases from J, with 15 bases between. Germline lookup yields CDR1 MNHNS and CDR2 SASEGT. This CDR3 is built from 14 residues. In DNA form, the CDR3 reads TGTGCCAGCAGAGACCGGGCAGCCTCCAATGAGCAGTTCTTC. Its protein is CASRDRAASNEQFF.

The chain is built from TRBV30 and TRBJ2-1; 9 bases are a match to TRBD2. This CDR3 comprises 15 residues. Germline V CDR1 and CDR2: GTSNPN, SVGIG (reference sequence). Trimming took 6 bases from V and 3 from J; bases not matched to a gene: 9. In DNA, the CDR3 is TGTGCCTGCCTCCTGAGCGGGGGGTTCTACAATGAGCAGTTCTTC. Protein product: CACLLSGGFYNEQFF.

This clonotype was counted a few times. V usage is TRBV20-1 and J usage is TRBJ2-7; D is undetermined. Trimming shortened V by 3 bases and J by 2 bases, and 14 bases separated the two germline ends. The CDR3 runs to 14 residues. Germline V CDR1 and CDR2: DFQATT, SNEGSKA (reference sequence). CDR3 region: CSASALVVTYEQYF. Here the CDR3 DNA reads TGCAGTGCTAGTGCTCTCGTCGTCACCTACGAGCAGTACTTC.

The chain employs TRBV5-1 and TRBJ2-5, with 8 bases aligning to TRBD2. The CDR3 totals 13 residues. V lost 0 bases to trimming and J lost 5 bases; unmatched junction nucleotides: 0. CDR1 and CDR2 (germline): SGHRS, YFSETQ. CDR3 sequence reads: CASSLERGETQYF. CDR3 DNA sequence: TGCGCCAGCAGCTTGGAGCGGGGGGAGACCCAGTACTTC.

This chain connects TRBV6-1 to TRBJ2-7; D possibly corresponds to TRBD2 (5 bases). In germline, CDR1 is MNHNS, CDR2 SASEGT. Trimming stripped 6 bases from V and 3 bases from J, with 12 bases between. This CDR3 is built from 13 residues. Here the CDR3 DNA reads TGTGCCAGCAGGAGCGGACCACTCTACGAGCAGTACTTC. Translating it yields CASRSGPLYEQYF.